This T cell receptor beta chain was captured in a study of neoadjuvant nivolumab and ipilimumab in lung cancer. The protocol was immunoSEQ multiplex PCR, while the TCRdb copy is restricted to in-frame clones and leaves out a portion. Counted here are 8,000 to 10,000 clones, over 75% occurring once; the ten biggest clones make up roughly 8%. On this clone: The antigen is undetermined.

CDR3 length equals 15 residues. CDR1 MNHEY and CDR2 SMNVEV come from the germline V gene (reference sequence). Trimming took off 3 bases at V and 4 bases at J, with 14 bases between the two ends. Regarding the study as a whole: Higher pretherapy blood TCR richness went with higher resected-tumor richness. Only two of four nivolumab-treated tumors gained richness and clonality by surgery. Resected tumors had greater TCR richness and clonality than uninvolved lung.

This chain links TRBV27 with TRBJ2-3; weak D call: TRBD1 (6 bases). This TCR came from an adult with non-small cell lung cancer. The sequenced sample was tumor tissue, obtained after neoadjuvant nivolumab, alone or with ipilimumab, at or shortly before surgery. CDR3 region: CASSFRGGGADTQYF. The DNA for the CDR3 is TGTGCCAGCAGTTTCAGGGGTGGTGGAGCAGATACGCAGTATTTT.